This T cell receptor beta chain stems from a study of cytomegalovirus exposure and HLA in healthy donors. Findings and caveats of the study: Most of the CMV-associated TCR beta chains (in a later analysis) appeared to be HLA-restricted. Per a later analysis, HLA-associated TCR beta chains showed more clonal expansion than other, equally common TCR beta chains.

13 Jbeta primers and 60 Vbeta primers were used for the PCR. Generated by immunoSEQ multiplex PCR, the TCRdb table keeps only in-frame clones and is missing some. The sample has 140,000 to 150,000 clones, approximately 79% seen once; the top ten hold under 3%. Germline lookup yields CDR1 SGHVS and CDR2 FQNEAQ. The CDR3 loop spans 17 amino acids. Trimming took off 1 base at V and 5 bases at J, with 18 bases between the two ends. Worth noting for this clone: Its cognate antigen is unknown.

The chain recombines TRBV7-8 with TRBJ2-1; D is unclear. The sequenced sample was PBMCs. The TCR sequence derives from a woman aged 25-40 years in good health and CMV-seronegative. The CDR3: CASSLEGSRYTDNEQFF. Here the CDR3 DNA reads TGTGCCAGCAGCTTAGAAGGCTCTAGGTACACCGACAATGAGCAGTTCTTC.